One sample yielded the 27 T cell receptor beta chains listed below, sequenced in a study of beta chain features in type 1 diabetes. Study-level results: A moderate, significant TCRB CDR3 shortening appeared in type 1 diabetes across four CD4+ subsets.

The isolated RNA, all of it, was reverse transcribed, so expressed TCRB transcripts were what got sequenced. Clones were read by immunoSEQ multiplex PCR, and TCRdb kept only the in-frame ones, dropping some. This sample carries some 640,000 clones, roughly an eighth of them seen once, and the ten largest clones take approximately 0.042%. These receptors have no known antigen. Sequencing used naive CD4+ T cells from blood. The receptors here all came from a man between 18 and 35 years old with type 1 diabetes.

This clone was observed a few times. The chain carries TRBV5-1 and TRBJ2-5, with 11 bases matching TRBD2. CDR1 and CDR2 (germline): SGHRS, YFSETQ. The junction had 6 bases not matched to a gene; V was cut back by 0 bases and J by 5 bases. The CDR3 consists of 16 residues. DNA of the CDR3: TGCGCCAGCAGCTTGGCCCTAGCGGGGGGCGAGGAGACCCAGTACTTC. It specifies CASSLALAGGEETQYF. The whole variable domain, remainder taken from reference TRBV5-1 and TRBJ2-5, is KAGVTQTPRYLIKTRGQQVTLSCSPISGHRSVSWYQQTPGQGLQFLFEYFSETQRNKGNFPGRFSGRQFSNSRSEMNVSTLELGDSALYLCASSLALAGGEETQYFGPGTRLLVL.

This clone was detected only a few times. The chain is built from TRBV12-5 and TRBJ2-5; 9 positions agree with TRBD1. Trimming removed 2 bases from V and 4 bases from J; junction bases left unmatched: 5. The CDR3 consists of 15 residues. CDR1 and CDR2 from the germline V gene are LGHNT and FRNRAP. The CDR3 nucleotides read TGTGCTAGTGGTTTGTCAGGGACAGGGACAGAGACCCAGTACTTC. Its translation: CASGLSGTGTETQYF.

This clone was seen only a few times. J is TRBJ2-7 and V is TRBV7-2, with no clear D. CDR1 SGHTA and CDR2 FQGNSA come from the germline V gene. This CDR3 comprises 15 residues. V lost 0 bases, J lost 1 base, and 10 bases lay in between. The CDR3 region has the DNA TGTGCCAGCAGCTTAGCGTGGGATGGATCCTACGAGCAGTACTTC. This codes for CASSLAWDGSYEQYF.

The CDR3 reads CASSLGTGGEGAFF. The CDR3 DNA sequence: TGTGCCAGCAGCTTAGGGACAGGGGGCGAGGGGGCTTTCTTT. The chain combines TRBV7-9 with TRBJ1-1, with 11 bases fitting TRBD1. The CDR3 is made up of 14 amino acids. Germline lookup yields CDR1 SEHNR and CDR2 FQNEAQ (reference sequence). V shed 1 base and J 11 bases; nucleotides not matched to a gene: 6.

This clone was detected a few times. This chain connects TRBV28 to TRBJ1-5; D is undetermined. The CDR3 is made up of 14 amino acids. V was clipped by 3 bases and J by 3 bases, with 9 bases between them. CDR1 is MDHEN, CDR2 SYDVKM, per germline. CDR3 sequence: CASSFGQNNQPQHF. The CDR3 DNA reads TGTGCCAGCAGTTTTGGGCAGAACAATCAGCCCCAGCATTTT.

The table lists this clone with a few counts. V and J are TRBV18 and TRBJ2-1, with 7 bases identical to TRBD1. Germline V gene lookup returns CDR1 KGHSH and CDR2 LQKENI. This CDR3 has 15 residues. After removal of 1 base from V and 10 bases from J, the junction contained 10 bases not matched to a gene. In DNA, the CDR3 is TGTGCCAGCTCACCACGAGCCGGACAGGCAAGAGAGCAGTTCTTC. Translation: CASSPRAGQAREQFF.

This clone was seen a few times. The V call is TRBV19, the J call TRBJ2-3; the D gene is possibly TRBD2 (5 bases). The CDR3 is 15 amino acids. CDR1 LNHDA and CDR2 SQIVND come from the germline V gene (reference sequence). V was cut by 6 bases and J by 6 bases, with 19 bases left in between. DNA for the CDR3: TGTGCCAGTAGCCTTAGCGACGCTATTGGGGATACGCAGTATTTT. Amino acids: CASSLSDAIGDTQYF.

Only a few counts were recorded for this clone. This chain connects TRBV5-6 to TRBJ2-1, with 8 positions matching TRBD1. CDR3 length: 12 amino acids. Per the germline V gene, CDR1 is SGHDT and CDR2 is YYEEEE. The ends lost 4 bases at V and 14 bases at J; junction bases unmatched: 8. CDR3 DNA: TGTGCCAGCAGCCCCCGACAGGGGCGAGAGTTCTTC. This codes for CASSPRQGREFF.

This clone was seen a handful of times. The V gene is TRBV7-9, the J gene TRBJ1-2; 7 bases fit TRBD1. Germline trimming cut 5 bases from V and 5 bases from J; bases unmatched to any gene: 5. CDR1 is SEHNR, CDR2 FQNEAQ, per germline (reference sequence). This CDR3 comprises 13 residues. The CDR3 bases are TGTGCCAGCAGCCAGGACAGGAATTATGGCTACACCTTC. It encodes CASSQDRNYGYTF.

This sequence joins TRBV9 and TRBJ1-1; D gene unclear. V was clipped by 0 bases and J by 4 bases, with 10 bases between them. This CDR3 is built from 14 residues. CDR1 and CDR2 (germline): SGDLS, YYNGEE. CDR3 sequence reads: CASSVDRTGTEAFF. CDR3 in DNA: TGTGCCAGCAGCGTAGATAGAACGGGCACTGAAGCTTTCTTT.

The sample holds a few counts of this clone. The chain carries TRBV5-8 and TRBJ1-4; D unresolved. Per germline, CDR1 SGHTS and CDR2 YDEGEE. V lost 6 bases and J lost 8, with 20 bases in between. The CDR3 length is 15 residues. The CDR3 reads CASTAYEGVKEKLFF. The CDR3 nucleotides read TGTGCCAGCACGGCATACGAGGGCGTGAAAGAAAAACTGTTTTTT.

The V call is TRBV7-6, the J call TRBJ2-1; D is possibly TRBD1 (5 bases). The CDR3 extends over 16 amino acids. V was pared by 0 bases and J by 1 base, with 10 bases between. The germline gives CDR1 SGHVS, CDR2 FNYEAQ. The CDR3 is CASSLATAASYNEQFF. CDR3 sequence (DNA): TGTGCCAGCAGCTTAGCGACAGCAGCTTCCTACAATGAGCAGTTCTTC. Complete variable domain (other parts from reference TRBV7-6 and TRBJ2-1): GAGVSQSPRYKVTKRGQDVALRCDPISGHVSLYWYRQALGQGPEFLTYFNYEAQQDKSGLPNDRFSAERPEGSISTLTIQRTEQRDSAMYRCASSLATAASYNEQFFGPGTRLTVL.

V is TRBV23-1 and J is TRBJ1-1; D is unresolved. TRBV23-1 is identified as an open reading frame with a role that is uncertain. V lost 4 bases, J lost 3 bases, and 12 bases lay in between. The CDR3 spans 14 residues. DNA for the CDR3: TGCGCCAGCAGTCGCCCCGCTGGGTACACTGAAGCTTTCTTT. Its translation is CASSRPAGYTEAFF.

V gene TRBV18 combines with J gene TRBJ1-1, with a weak D call TRBD1 (6 bases). Trimming removed 0 bases at V and 6 bases at J, with 20 bases between. Germline CDR1 and CDR2: KGHSH and LQKENI. The CDR3 is made up of 17 amino acids. CDR3: CASSPPESIGGWAEAFF. The CDR3 nucleotides read TGTGCCAGCTCACCACCGGAGTCCATAGGGGGGTGGGCTGAAGCTTTCTTT.

This clone appeared a few times. The chain carries TRBV5-1 and TRBJ2-2, with TRBD1 as a possible D gene (6 bases). The V gene lost 0 bases and the J gene lost 6 bases, with 15 bases spanning the gap. The CDR3 sequence is 16 residues long. The V gene's germline CDR1 is SGHRS and CDR2 YFSETQ. CDR3 sequence reads: CASSLGRQAKAGELFF. For the CDR3, the DNA is TGCGCCAGCAGCTTGGGTCGACAGGCCAAAGCCGGGGAGCTGTTTTTT.

The rearrangement links TRBV6-5 to TRBJ1-4; D call uncertain. Germline CDR1 is MNHEY and CDR2 is SVGAGI. The CDR3 contains 8 residues. V was pared by 4 bases and J by 15 bases, with 3 bases between. DNA for the CDR3: TGTGCCAGCAGTTCTTTGTTTTTT. As protein: CASSSLFF.

The chain joins TRBV2 to TRBJ2-1; D call uncertain. V lost 4 bases and J 1 base, leaving 8 bases between the germline ends. The length of the CDR3 is 14 residues. Germline-derived CDR1 and CDR2 are SNHLY and FYNNEI. CDR3 sequence reads: CASSVTGSYNEQFF. The CDR3 DNA sequence: TGTGCCAGCAGTGTGACTGGTTCCTACAATGAGCAGTTCTTC.

V usage is TRBV7-9 and J usage is TRBJ1-1, with no clear D. Trimming cost V 2 bases and J 10 bases, with 11 bases left between them. The V gene's germline CDR1 is SEHNR and CDR2 FQNEAQ (reference sequence). The CDR3 totals 12 residues. As DNA, the CDR3 is TGTGCCAGCAGCTTAAGTTCGGTAGGAGCTTTCTTT. It yields the protein CASSLSSVGAFF.

The rearrangement links TRBV19 to TRBJ1-1; D is ambiguous. CDR1 LNHDA and CDR2 SQIVND come from the germline V gene (reference sequence). V was trimmed by 6 bases and J by 0 bases, leaving 11 bases between them. The CDR3 spans 14 residues. In DNA form, the CDR3 reads TGTGCCAGTAGCGGCAGGTTGATGAACACTGAAGCTTTCTTT. It specifies CASSGRLMNTEAFF.

Details on this clone: At the DNA level, this CDR3 is encoded by other sequences in the same sample as well. The rearrangement joins TRBV9 to TRBJ1-3, with D unresolved. Germline V gene lookup returns CDR1 SGDLS and CDR2 YYNGEE. The CDR3 sequence is 14 residues long. V was clipped by 0 bases and J by 0 bases, with 4 bases between them. The CDR3, as DNA: TGTGCCAGCAGCGTAGGGTCCTCTGGAAACACCATATATTTT. Translated, it gives CASSVGSSGNTIYF. The full variable domain, completed using reference TRBV9 and TRBJ1-3, is DSGVTQTPKHLITATGQRVTLRCSPRSGDLSVYWYQQSLDQGLQFLIQYYNGEERAKGNILERFSAQQFPDLHSELNLSSLELGDSALYFCASSVGSSGNTIYFGEGSWLTVV.

This clone was observed a handful of times. The V and J genes are TRBV5-1 and TRBJ2-1, with D unclear. The CDR3 runs 14 residues. Per the germline V gene, CDR1 is SGHRS and CDR2 is YFSETQ. V was trimmed by 0 bases and J by 8 bases, leaving 12 bases between them. In nucleotides, the CDR3 is TGCGCCAGCAGCTTGGGGCCCCCGGCGGATGAGCAGTTCTTC. Amino acids: CASSLGPPADEQFF.

This clone was seen a few times. This chain connects TRBV7-2 to TRBJ2-3, with TRBD2 identical over 16 bases. Germline CDR1 is SGHTA and CDR2 is FQGNSA. Trimming removed 4 bases from V and 3 bases from J; junction bases left unmatched: 7. The CDR3 length is 18 residues. The CDR3 nucleotides are TGTGCCAGCAGCTCCGCGGGACTAGCGGGGGGGCAGACAGATACGCAGTATTTT. This gives the protein CASSSAGLAGGQTDTQYF.

In this sample, this clone turned up a few times. J is TRBJ2-7 and V is TRBV5-1; D assignment may be TRBD1 or TRBD2 (5 bases each). V was trimmed by 7 bases and J by 0 bases, leaving 14 bases between them. Germline CDR1 SGHRS, CDR2 YFSETQ. The CDR3 consists of 14 residues. The CDR3, as DNA: TGCGCCAGCGCAGGGAGCGTTAGCTCCTACGAGCAGTACTTC. This gives the protein CASAGSVSSYEQYF.

Only a few counts were recorded for this clone. V usage is TRBV6-5 and J usage is TRBJ1-1, with D possibly TRBD1 on 5 matching bases. The CDR3 spans 14 residues. The V gene lost 6 bases and the J gene lost 4 bases, with 15 bases spanning the gap. The germline gives CDR1 MNHEY, CDR2 SVGAGI. For the CDR3, the DNA is TGTGCCAGCAGCAGAGGGGTCGGTGTCACTGAAGCTTTCTTT. Translated, it gives CASSRGVGVTEAFF.

The J gene is TRBJ1-4, the V gene TRBV30, with a weak D call TRBD1 (5 bases). The CDR3 is 15 amino acids. The germline V gene encodes CDR1 GTSNPN and CDR2 SVGIG (reference sequence). Trimming removed 2 bases from V and 5 bases from J, with 15 bases in between. The CDR3 region is CAWSFPGRKNEKLFF. CDR3 nucleotide sequence: TGTGCCTGGAGTTTCCCGGGACGCAAAAATGAAAAACTGTTTTTT.

The chain combines TRBV4-1 with TRBJ2-5, with D perhaps TRBD2 (6 bases). Trimming left V 4 bases short and J 1 base short, with 10 bases between. The CDR3 length is 14 residues. Germline CDR1 and CDR2: MGHRA and YSYEKL. CDR3 loop: CASSPSGGQETQYF. CDR3 DNA: TGCGCCAGCAGCCCTTCCGGGGGCCAAGAGACCCAGTACTTC.

V gene TRBV2 combines with J gene TRBJ2-7, with 7 positions matching TRBD1. CDR3 length: 14 amino acids. Germline V gives CDR1 SNHLY, CDR2 FYNNEI. Trimming took 6 bases from V and 0 from J; bases not matched to a gene: 5. The DNA of the CDR3 is TGTGCCAGCAGCCCCGGGACAGCCTCCTACGAGCAGTACTTC. Its translation: CASSPGTASYEQYF.